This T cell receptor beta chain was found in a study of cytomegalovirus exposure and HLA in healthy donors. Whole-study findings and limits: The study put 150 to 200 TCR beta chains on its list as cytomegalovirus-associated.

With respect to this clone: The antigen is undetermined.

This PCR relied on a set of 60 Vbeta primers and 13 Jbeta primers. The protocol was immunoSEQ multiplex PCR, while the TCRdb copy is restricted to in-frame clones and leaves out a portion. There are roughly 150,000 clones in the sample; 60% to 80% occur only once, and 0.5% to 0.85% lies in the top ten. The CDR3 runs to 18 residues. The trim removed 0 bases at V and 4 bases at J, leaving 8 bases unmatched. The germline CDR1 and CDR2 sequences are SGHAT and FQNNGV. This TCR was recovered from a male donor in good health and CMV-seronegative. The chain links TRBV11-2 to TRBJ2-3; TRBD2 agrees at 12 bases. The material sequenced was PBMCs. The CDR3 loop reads CASSLDLLAGGPADTQYF. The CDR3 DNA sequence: TGTGCCAGCAGCTTAGATCTTCTAGCGGGGGGGCCTGCAGATACGCAGTATTTT.